This is a list of T cell receptor beta chains from one sample in a study of blood T cells in healthy people across ages. TCRdb re-derived calls from the 5' RACE reads in MiXCR, one entry per CDR3 protein. The sample includes about a million distinct CDR3 sequences, around two fifths seen only once; the top ten take around 13%. The source material was blood. The receptors derive from a man aged 18 to 35 in good health. CDR3s include the opening cysteine and the closing phenylalanine or tryptophan. The order of the fields is J gene, V gene, CDR3 protein.

TRBJ2-1,TRBV20-1,CSARGSGTSGGAVNEQFF
TRBJ1-2,TRBV7-2,CASSPPDRRLYDGYTF
TRBJ2-1,TRBV3-1,CASSSRGPSYNEQFF
TRBJ1-1,TRBV6-2/TRBV6-3,CASILTGENTEAFF
TRBJ1-3,TRBV28,CASSSVHGSASGNTIYF
TRBJ1-1,TRBV7-2,CASSVSVWGVMNTEAFF
TRBJ2-5,TRBV11-2,CASSFGLETQYF
TRBJ1-3,TRBV27,CASSLSPGFSGNTIYF
TRBJ1-4,TRBV4-3,CASSQEWGIPNEKLFF
TRBJ2-1,TRBV4-3,CASSLNPGGTYNEQFF
TRBJ2-1,TRBV4-2,CASSQEGTRNNEQFF
TRBJ2-7,TRBV4-1,CASSQLGGEQYF
TRBJ1-1,TRBV28,CASSLSAGAFF
TRBJ1-1,TRBV3-1,CASSQAVVKGEAFF
TRBJ1-2,TRBV12-3/TRBV12-4,CASSLGAGSYGYTF
TRBJ1-5,TRBV20-1,CSALSRMGGGNQPQHF
TRBJ1-1,TRBV20-1,CSARRQGILGEAFF
-,TRBV11-2,CASSAGQGKDRKTSGGRGNEQYF
TRBJ1-1,TRBV21-1,CASSNRKTGEAFF
TRBJ2-1,TRBV20-1,CSARGPLAGVLSYNEQFF
TRBJ1-6,TRBV20-1,CSANFRGDNSPLHF
TRBJ2-2,TRBV7-9,CASSLVAGATGELFF
TRBJ1-2,TRBV12-3/TRBV12-4,CASKSDRSDNYGYTF
TRBJ2-7,TRBV6-2/TRBV6-3,CASSAGHGTYEQYF
TRBJ1-5,TRBV12-3/TRBV12-4,CASRKTGGRSQPQHF
TRBJ2-7,TRBV12-3/TRBV12-4,CASSLDGGPYEQYF
TRBJ1-6,TRBV12-3/TRBV12-4,CASSFGTGRNSPLHF
TRBJ2-5,TRBV5-1,CASSRWTVQTEETQYF
TRBJ1-1,TRBV12-3/TRBV12-4,CASRRRLGNTEAFF
TRBJ2-2,TRBV12-3/TRBV12-4,CASSYRTAKTGELFF
TRBJ1-4,TRBV4-3,CASSQVGPTGTMWNEKLFF
-,TRBV4-3,CASSQDSGAPYEQYF
TRBJ2-5,TRBV10-3,CAIKGDREETQYF
TRBJ1-1,TRBV7-9,CASSRVLKAFF
TRBJ1-3,TRBV7-2,CASSLLGQPGNTIYF
TRBJ2-2,TRBV5-1,CASRADIAGELFF
TRBJ1-5,TRBV20-1,CSARGCRDNQPQHF
TRBJ2-5,TRBV20-1,CSAKLSGLAKMQETQYF
TRBJ1-1,TRBV20-1,CSATTGAEAEAFF
TRBJ2-2,TRBV12-3/TRBV12-4,CASSPVGIDTGELFF
TRBJ2-1,TRBV6-1,CASSETAGGTLNEQFF
TRBJ1-1,TRBV20-1,CSARRGVETEAFF
TRBJ1-1,TRBV20-1,CSAPPRGRLNTEAFF
TRBJ1-2,TRBV6-5,CASSYSNWGGPGGGYTF
TRBJ2-3,TRBV4-2,CASSQQDGTSGGDSQYF